The 17 T cell receptor beta chains below come from one sample, sequenced in a study of T cells after yellow fever vaccination. TCRdb re-derived calls from the 5' RACE reads in MiXCR, one entry per CDR3 protein. The table has 150,000 to 200,000 distinct CDR3 sequences, about 6% seen once. Here the sequenced sample was CD4+ T cells sorted from PBMCs, taken on the day of the first yellow fever vaccination. The receptor source for this set is a man aged 18 to 30 who received the YFV17D yellow fever vaccine.

This clonotype was picked up many times. The chain employs TRBV12-3 or TRBV12-4 and TRBJ2-1, with D perhaps TRBD1 (5 bases). CDR3 size: 16 residues. The V end lost 5 bases, the J end lost 0 bases, and 14 bases lay between the germline ends. The CDR3 region is CASSPGATSSYNEQFF. In nucleotides, the CDR3 is TGTGCCAGCAGTCCTGGGGCGACCAGCTCCTACAATGAGCAGTTCTTC.

This clonotype came up a few times. The rearrangement uses TRBV12-3 or TRBV12-4 and TRBJ2-3; TRBD2 agrees at 14 bases. V was pared by 10 bases and J by 4 bases, with 10 bases of the junction left unmatched. The CDR3 covers 16 residues. The CDR3: CATRLAGGPVPDTQYF. The CDR3 DNA sequence: TGTGCCACAAGACTAGCGGGGGGGCCAGTACCAGATACGCAGTATTTT.

This clonotype was detected many times. The V and J genes are TRBV7-9 and TRBJ2-7, with unresolved D. The CDR3 loop spans 14 amino acids. Germline V lookup: CDR1 SEHNR, CDR2 FQNEAQ (reference sequence). V dropped 2 bases and J dropped 0 bases, with 8 bases sitting between them. CDR3: CASSLFPDSYEQYF. The CDR3 nucleotides read TGTGCCAGCAGCTTATTTCCCGACTCCTACGAGCAGTACTTC.

This clonotype appeared many times. The rearrangement links TRBV12-3 or TRBV12-4 to TRBJ2-5; D call uncertain. The CDR3 is 12 residues long. V gave up 3 bases and J gave up 5 bases, with 7 bases separating them. Here the CDR3 reads CASSFRKETQYF. Here the CDR3 DNA reads TGTGCCAGCAGTTTTAGGAAGGAGACCCAGTACTTC.

The chain employs TRBV11-1 and TRBJ1-1; weak D call: TRBD1 (6 bases). CDR3 length: 14 residues. From germline, CDR1 is SGHAT and CDR2 FQDESV (reference sequence). V lost 9 bases and J 3 bases, leaving 17 bases between the germline ends. The CDR3 DNA sequence: TGTGCCAGTAATCGTGACAGGACGGACACTGAAGCTTTCTTT. Its translation: CASNRDRTDTEAFF.

This clonotype was recorded many times. The chain recombines TRBV25-1 with TRBJ1-2; D not certain. Between the trimmed V and J ends, which lost 2 bases and 1 base, there was a span of 8 bases. Per germline, CDR1 MGHDK and CDR2 SYGVNS. The CDR3 has 14 amino acids. The CDR3 DNA follows: TGTGCCAGCAGTGAACACGGGATTAACTATGGCTACACCTTC. It encodes CASSEHGINYGYTF.

There are a few counts of this clonotype. The chain carries TRBV7-2 and TRBJ1-1; D remains unclear. The CDR3 spans 16 residues. Trimming removed 1 base from V and 2 bases from J, with 14 bases in between. CDR1 is SGHTA and CDR2 is FQGNSA in the germline V gene. The CDR3 DNA sequence: TGTGCCAGCAGCTTAGAGGCTTCGCAAGTTAACACTGAAGCTTTCTTT. Encoded protein: CASSLEASQVNTEAFF.

The chain combines TRBV20-1 with TRBJ2-3; TRBD2 aligns across 10 bases. The trim removed 3 bases at V and 6 bases at J, leaving 15 bases unmatched. Germline loops: CDR1 DFQATT, CDR2 SNEGSKA (reference sequence). This CDR3 is 17 amino acids long. CDR3 amino acids: CSARDSLRAGGSDTQYF. The CDR3 nucleotides read TGCAGTGCTAGGGATTCGCTCCGAGCGGGGGGGAGTGATACGCAGTATTTT.

Concerning this clonotype itself: A much larger clone differs by one base, so this may be a read error. This chain joins TRBV5-1 and TRBJ2-2; the D is unclear. In germline, CDR1 is SGHRS, CDR2 YFSETQ. The V end lost 0 bases, the J end lost 6 bases, and 9 bases lay between the germline ends. CDR3 length: 14 amino acids. CDR3 residues: CASSLGIGPGELFF. The CDR3 DNA follows: TGCGCCAGCAGCTTGGGGATTGGTCCCGGGGAGCTGTTTTTT.

This clonotype was counted between two and nine times. CDR3 sequence reads: CASSPDRFNSPLHF. CDR3 DNA sequence: TGTGCCAGCAGCCCCGACAGGTTTAATTCACCCCTCCACTTT. This sequence joins TRBV7-2 and TRBJ1-6; possibly TRBD1 for D (6 bases). V lost 5 bases to trimming and J lost 6 bases, with 11 bases between them. The germline V gene has CDR1 SGHTA and CDR2 FQGNSA. The CDR3 has 14 residues.

The rearrangement joins TRBV7-2 to TRBJ2-7, with D perhaps TRBD1 (6 bases). In germline, CDR1 is SGHTA, CDR2 FQGNSA. The CDR3 consists of 15 residues. Trimming left V 1 base short and J 3 bases short, with 13 bases between. CDR3 region: CASSLGSLQGYEQYV. Written as DNA, the CDR3 is TGTGCCAGCAGCTTAGGGTCCCTACAGGGCTACGAGCAGTACGTC.

This clonotype occurred many times. The CDR3 reads CASSWTGLNTGELFF. The CDR3 region has the DNA TGTGCCAGCAGCTGGACAGGCTTGAACACCGGGGAGCTGTTTTTT. The chain recombines TRBV11-2 with TRBJ2-2; 7 bases match TRBD1. Per germline, CDR1 SGHAT and CDR2 FQNNGV. With 4 bases clipped from V and 1 base from J, the junction kept 3 bases outside the gene matches. The CDR3 loop spans 15 amino acids.

This clonotype has just a few counts. The chain recombines TRBV5-4 with TRBJ2-3; D is perhaps TRBD2 (5 bases). The length of the CDR3 is 13 residues. Germline V lookup: CDR1 SGHNT, CDR2 YYREEE (reference sequence). The V and J ends lost 5 bases and 6 bases respectively, with 13 bases between them. The CDR3 reads CASRFNSADTQYF. CDR3 in DNA: TGTGCCAGCAGATTCAATAGCGCGGATACGCAGTATTTT.

Many counts were recorded for this clonotype. The chain links TRBV28 to TRBJ1-6; D ambiguous. V lost 7 bases and J 10 bases, leaving 14 bases between the germline ends. The CDR3 extends over 13 amino acids. Germline-derived CDR1 and CDR2 are MDHEN and SYDVKM. The CDR3: CASNGRPHSPLHF. As DNA, the CDR3 is TGTGCCAGCAATGGGAGGCCGCACTCACCCCTCCACTTT. Full variable domain (rest looked up from reference TRBV28 and TRBJ1-6): DVKVTQSSRYLVKRTGEKVFLECVQDMDHENMFWYRQDPGLGLRLIYFSYDVKMKEKGDIPEGYSVSREKKERFSLILESASTNQTSMYLCASNGRPHSPLHFGNGTRLTVT.

This clonotype turned up a few times. CDR3 sequence (DNA): TGTGCCAGCAGCCCAACATCGGTCTGGGTCCCGGAGACCCAGTACTTC. The encoded protein is CASSPTSVWVPETQYF. This rearrangement joins TRBV7-9 to TRBJ2-5; D gene unclear. CDR1 and CDR2 (germline): SEHNR, FQNEAQ (reference sequence). Trimming left V 5 bases short and J 5 bases short, with 21 bases between. The CDR3 loop spans 16 amino acids.

Comments on this clonotype: A much larger clone is a single base away; this may be a read error. V is TRBV12-3 or TRBV12-4 and J is TRBJ2-4; possibly TRBD1 for D (5 bases). The last part of the DNA fits TRBJ2-1 better; the J call may be wrong. CDR3 length equals 15 residues. The CDR3 bases are TGTGCCAGCAACCTGCACCAGGGTTCCAAAAACATTCAGTTCTTC. The encoded protein is CASNLHQGSKNIQFF.

Ten or more counts support this clonotype. The V gene is TRBV14, the J gene TRBJ2-5, with D possibly TRBD1 on 7 matching bases. Looked up from germline, CDR1 is SGHDN and CDR2 is FVKESK. Trimming removed 0 bases at V and 2 bases at J, with 16 bases between. This CDR3 region has 17 residues. The CDR3 DNA follows: TGTGCCAGCAGCCAAGATGTGGTGCGGGACAGACAAGAGACCCAGTACTTC. Translated, it gives CASSQDVVRDRQETQYF.